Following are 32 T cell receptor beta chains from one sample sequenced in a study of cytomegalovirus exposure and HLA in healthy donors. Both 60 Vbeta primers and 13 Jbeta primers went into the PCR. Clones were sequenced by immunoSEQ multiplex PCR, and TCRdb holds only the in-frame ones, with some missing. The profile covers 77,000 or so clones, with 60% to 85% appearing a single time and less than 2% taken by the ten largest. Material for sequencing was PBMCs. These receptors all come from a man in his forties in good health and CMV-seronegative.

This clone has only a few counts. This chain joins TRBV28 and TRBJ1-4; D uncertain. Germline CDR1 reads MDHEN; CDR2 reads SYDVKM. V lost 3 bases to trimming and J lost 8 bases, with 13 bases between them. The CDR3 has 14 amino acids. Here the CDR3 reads CASSFTQSREKLFF. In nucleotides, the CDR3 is TGTGCCAGCAGTTTCACACAGTCGCGAGAAAAACTGTTTTTT.

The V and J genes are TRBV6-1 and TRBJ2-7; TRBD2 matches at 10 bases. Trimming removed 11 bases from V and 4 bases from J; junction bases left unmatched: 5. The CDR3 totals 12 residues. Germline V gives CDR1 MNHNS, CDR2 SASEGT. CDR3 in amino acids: CAGGAGGYEQYF. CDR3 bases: TGTGCCGGAGGAGCGGGAGGGTACGAGCAGTACTTC.

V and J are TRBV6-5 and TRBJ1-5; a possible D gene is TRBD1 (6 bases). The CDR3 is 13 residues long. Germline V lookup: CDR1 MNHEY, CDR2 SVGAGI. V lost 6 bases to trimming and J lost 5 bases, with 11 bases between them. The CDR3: CASSHREDQPQHF. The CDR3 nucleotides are TGTGCCAGCAGCCACAGGGAAGATCAGCCCCAGCATTTT.

DNA for the CDR3: TGTGCCACCGGACAGGGGGCCTACGAGCAGTACTTC. This encodes CATGQGAYEQYF. V gene TRBV19 combines with J gene TRBJ2-7, with 10 nucleotides matching TRBD1. This CDR3 spans 12 amino acids. V lost 10 bases, J lost 2 bases, and 2 bases stayed unmatched. Germline CDR1 and CDR2: LNHDA and SQIVND (reference sequence).

CDR3 in DNA: TGTGCCAGCAGTGTACAGGGGGAATCCTATGGCTACACCTTC. It yields the protein CASSVQGESYGYTF. V and J are TRBV6-1 and TRBJ1-2, with 8 bases lining up with TRBD1. V was clipped by 4 bases and J by 4 bases; unmatched bases: 5. Germline loops: CDR1 MNHNS, CDR2 SASEGT. CDR3 size: 14 residues.

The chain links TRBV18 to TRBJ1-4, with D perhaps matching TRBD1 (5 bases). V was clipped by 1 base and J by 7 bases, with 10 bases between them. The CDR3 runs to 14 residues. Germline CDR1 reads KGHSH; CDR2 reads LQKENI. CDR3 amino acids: CASSPRGVTEKLFF. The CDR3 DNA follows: TGTGCCAGCTCACCACGGGGGGTGACTGAAAAACTGTTTTTT.

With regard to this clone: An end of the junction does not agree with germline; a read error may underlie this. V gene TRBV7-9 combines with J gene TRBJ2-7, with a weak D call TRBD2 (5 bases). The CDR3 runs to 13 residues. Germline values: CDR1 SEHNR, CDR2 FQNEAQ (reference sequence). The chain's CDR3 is CSSRLSGSYEQYF. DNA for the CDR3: TGTTCCAGCAGGCTCTCGGGGTCCTACGAGCAGTACTTC.

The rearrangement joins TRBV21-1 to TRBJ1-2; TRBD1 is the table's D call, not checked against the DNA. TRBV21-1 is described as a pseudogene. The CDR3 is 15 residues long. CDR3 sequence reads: CASSEKGQGAYGYTF. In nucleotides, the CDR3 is TGTGCCAGCAGCGAAAAAGGACAGGGAGCCTATGGCTACACCTTC.

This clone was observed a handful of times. The CDR3 sequence: CASTKPGTDYGYTF. CDR3 nucleotides: TGTGCCAGCACCAAGCCAGGGACAGACTATGGCTACACCTTC. This chain joins TRBV7-9 and TRBJ1-2; 7 bases line up with TRBD1. CDR1 is SEHNR, CDR2 FQNEAQ, per germline (reference sequence). The CDR3 has 14 residues. V gave up 7 bases and J gave up 3 bases; unmatched junction bases: 8.

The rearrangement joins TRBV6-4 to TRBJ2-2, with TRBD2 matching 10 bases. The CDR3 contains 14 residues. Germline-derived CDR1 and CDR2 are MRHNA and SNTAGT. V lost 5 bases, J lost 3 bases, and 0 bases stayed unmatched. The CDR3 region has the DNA TGTGCCAGCAGTCTAGCGGGGGACACCGGGGAGCTGTTTTTT. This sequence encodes CASSLAGDTGELFF.

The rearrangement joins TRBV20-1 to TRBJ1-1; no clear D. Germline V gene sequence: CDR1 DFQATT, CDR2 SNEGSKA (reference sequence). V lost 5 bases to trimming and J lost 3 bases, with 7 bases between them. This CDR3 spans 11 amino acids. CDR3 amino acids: CSAVGYTEAFF. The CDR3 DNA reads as TGCAGTGCTGTGGGCTACACTGAAGCTTTCTTT.

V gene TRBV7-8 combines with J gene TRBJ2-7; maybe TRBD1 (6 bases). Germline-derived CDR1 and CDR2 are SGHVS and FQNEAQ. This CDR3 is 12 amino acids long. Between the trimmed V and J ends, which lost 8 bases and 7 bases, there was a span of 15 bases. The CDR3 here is CASAFFGQEQYF. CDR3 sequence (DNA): TGTGCCAGCGCCTTTTTTGGACAGGAGCAGTACTTC.

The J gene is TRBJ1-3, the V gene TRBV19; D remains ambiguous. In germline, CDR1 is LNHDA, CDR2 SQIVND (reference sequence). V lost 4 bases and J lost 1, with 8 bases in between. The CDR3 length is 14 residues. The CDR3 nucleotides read TGTGCCAGTAGTACCGACATGTCTGGAAACACCATATATTTT. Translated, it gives CASSTDMSGNTIYF.

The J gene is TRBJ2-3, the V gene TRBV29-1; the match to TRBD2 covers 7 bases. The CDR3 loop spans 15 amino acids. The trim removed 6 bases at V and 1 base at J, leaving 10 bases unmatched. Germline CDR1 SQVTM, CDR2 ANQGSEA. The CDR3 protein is CSVQRGGSGTDTQYF. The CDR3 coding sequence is TGCAGCGTCCAACGGGGAGGGTCAGGCACAGATACGCAGTATTTT.

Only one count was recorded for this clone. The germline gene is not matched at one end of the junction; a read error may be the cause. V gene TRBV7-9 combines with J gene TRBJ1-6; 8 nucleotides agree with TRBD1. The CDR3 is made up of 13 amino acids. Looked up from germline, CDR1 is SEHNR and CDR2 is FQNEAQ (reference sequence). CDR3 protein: CSSSGQGNSPLHF. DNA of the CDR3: TGTTCCAGCAGTGGACAGGGTAATTCACCCCTCCACTTT.

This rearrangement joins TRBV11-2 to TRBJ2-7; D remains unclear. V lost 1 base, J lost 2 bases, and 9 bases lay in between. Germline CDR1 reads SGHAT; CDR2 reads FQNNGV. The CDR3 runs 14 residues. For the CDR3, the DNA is TGTGCCAGCAGCTTAGCTTCCTCTACCTACGAGCAGTACTTC. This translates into CASSLASSTYEQYF.

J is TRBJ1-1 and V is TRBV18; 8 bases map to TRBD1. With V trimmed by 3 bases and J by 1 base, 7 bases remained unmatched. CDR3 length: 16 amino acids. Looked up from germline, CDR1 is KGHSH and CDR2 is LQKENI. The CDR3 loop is CASSPRTGSPNTEAFF. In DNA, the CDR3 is TGTGCCAGCTCACCGCGGACAGGGTCCCCGAACACTGAAGCTTTCTTT.

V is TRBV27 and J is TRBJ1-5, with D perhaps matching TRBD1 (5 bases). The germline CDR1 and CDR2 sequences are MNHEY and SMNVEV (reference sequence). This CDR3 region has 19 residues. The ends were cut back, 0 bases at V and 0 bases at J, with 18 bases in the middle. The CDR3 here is CASSLSALSATASNQPQHF. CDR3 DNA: TGTGCCAGCAGTTTATCGGCTCTCTCCGCGACAGCTAGCAATCAGCCCCAGCATTTT.

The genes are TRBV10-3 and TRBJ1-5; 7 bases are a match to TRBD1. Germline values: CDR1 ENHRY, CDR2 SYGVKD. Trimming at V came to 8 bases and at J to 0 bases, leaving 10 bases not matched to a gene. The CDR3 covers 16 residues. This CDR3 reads CAIGRQGSDSNQPQHF. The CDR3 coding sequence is TGTGCCATCGGCCGACAGGGTTCCGATAGCAATCAGCCCCAGCATTTT.

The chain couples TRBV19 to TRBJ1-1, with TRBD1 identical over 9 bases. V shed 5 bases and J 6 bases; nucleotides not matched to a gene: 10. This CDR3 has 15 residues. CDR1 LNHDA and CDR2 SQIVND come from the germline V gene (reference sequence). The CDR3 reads CASSPRQGGNSEAFF. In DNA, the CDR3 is TGTGCCAGTAGTCCACGACAGGGGGGGAATTCTGAAGCTTTCTTT.

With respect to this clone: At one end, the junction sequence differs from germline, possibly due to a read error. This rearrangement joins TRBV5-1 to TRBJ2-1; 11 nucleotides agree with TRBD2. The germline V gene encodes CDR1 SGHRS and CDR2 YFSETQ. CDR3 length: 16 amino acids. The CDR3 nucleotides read TGCGCCAACAGCTTGTTAGCGGGAGGGCTTATCAATGAGCAGTTCTTC. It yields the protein CANSLLAGGLINEQFF.

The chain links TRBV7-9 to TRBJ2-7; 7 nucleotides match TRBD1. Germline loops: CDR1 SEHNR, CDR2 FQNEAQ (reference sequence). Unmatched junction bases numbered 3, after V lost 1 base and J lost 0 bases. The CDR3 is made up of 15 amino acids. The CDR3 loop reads CASSLGGGLSYEQYF. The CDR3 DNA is TGTGCCAGCAGCTTAGGAGGGGGCCTCTCCTACGAGCAGTACTTC.

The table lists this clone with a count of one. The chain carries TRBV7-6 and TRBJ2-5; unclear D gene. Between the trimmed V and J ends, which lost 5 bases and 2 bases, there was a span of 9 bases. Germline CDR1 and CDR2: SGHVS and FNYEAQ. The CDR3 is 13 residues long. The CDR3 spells CASSTAFQETQYF. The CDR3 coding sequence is TGTGCCAGCAGCACCGCGTTTCAAGAGACCCAGTACTTC.

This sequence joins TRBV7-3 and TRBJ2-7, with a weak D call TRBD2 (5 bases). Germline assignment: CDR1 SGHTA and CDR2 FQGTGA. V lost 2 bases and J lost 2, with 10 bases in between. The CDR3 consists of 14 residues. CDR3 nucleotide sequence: TGTGCCAGCAGCTTAGAAGGAGGCCCCTACGAGCAGTACTTC. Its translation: CASSLEGGPYEQYF.

CDR3: CATSRLGNQPQHF. For the CDR3, the DNA is TGTGCCACCAGCAGACTTGGCAATCAGCCCCAGCATTTT. The chain combines TRBV15 with TRBJ1-5, with D unresolved. Germline lookup yields CDR1 LNHNV and CDR2 YYDKDF (reference sequence). CDR3 length: 13 amino acids. The germline V and J ends were trimmed by 2 bases and 2 bases, with 4 bases remaining between them.

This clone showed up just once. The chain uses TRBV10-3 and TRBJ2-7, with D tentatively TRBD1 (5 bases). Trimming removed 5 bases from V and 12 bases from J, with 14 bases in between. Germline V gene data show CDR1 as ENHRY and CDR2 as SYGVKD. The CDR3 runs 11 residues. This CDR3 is CAISNDREPYF. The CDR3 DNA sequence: TGTGCCATCAGTAACGACAGAGAACCGTACTTC.

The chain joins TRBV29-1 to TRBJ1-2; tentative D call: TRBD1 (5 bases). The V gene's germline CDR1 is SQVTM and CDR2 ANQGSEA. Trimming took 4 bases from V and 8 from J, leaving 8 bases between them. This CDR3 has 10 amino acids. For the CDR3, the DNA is TGCAGCGTTGCAGGGCCCGGCTACACCTTC. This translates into CSVAGPGYTF.

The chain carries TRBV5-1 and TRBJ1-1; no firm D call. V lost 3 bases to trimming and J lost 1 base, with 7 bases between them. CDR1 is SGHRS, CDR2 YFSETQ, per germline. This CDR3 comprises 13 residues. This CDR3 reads CASSSAGNTEAFF. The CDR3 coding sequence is TGCGCCAGCAGCTCGGCAGGGAACACTGAAGCTTTCTTT.

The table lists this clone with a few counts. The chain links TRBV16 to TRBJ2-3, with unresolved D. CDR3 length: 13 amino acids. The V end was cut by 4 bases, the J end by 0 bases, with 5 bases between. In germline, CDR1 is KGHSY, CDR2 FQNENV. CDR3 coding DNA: TGTGCCAGCAGCCCGACAAGCACAGATACGCAGTATTTT. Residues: CASSPTSTDTQYF. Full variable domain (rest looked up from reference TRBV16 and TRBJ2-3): GEEVAQTPKHLVRGEGQKAKLYCAPIKGHSYVFWYQQVLKNEFKFLISFQNENVFDETGMPKERFSAKCLPNSPCSLEIQATKLEDSAVYFCASSPTSTDTQYFGPGTRLTVL.

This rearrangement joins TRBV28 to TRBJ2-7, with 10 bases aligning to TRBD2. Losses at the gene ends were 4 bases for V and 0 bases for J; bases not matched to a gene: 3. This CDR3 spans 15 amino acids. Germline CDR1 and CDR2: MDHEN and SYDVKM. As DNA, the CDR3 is TGTGCCAGCAGTTCAGCGGGAGGGAGCTCCTACGAGCAGTACTTC. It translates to CASSSAGGSSYEQYF.

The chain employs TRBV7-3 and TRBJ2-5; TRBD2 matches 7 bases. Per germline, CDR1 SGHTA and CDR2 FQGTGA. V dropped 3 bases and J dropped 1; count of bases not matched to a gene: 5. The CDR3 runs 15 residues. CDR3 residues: CASSFQRGSQETQYF. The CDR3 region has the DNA TGTGCCAGCAGCTTCCAGCGGGGTAGCCAAGAGACCCAGTACTTC.

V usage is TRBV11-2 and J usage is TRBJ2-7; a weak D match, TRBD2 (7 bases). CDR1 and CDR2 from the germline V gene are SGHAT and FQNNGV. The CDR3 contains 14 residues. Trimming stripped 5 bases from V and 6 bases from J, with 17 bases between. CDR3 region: CASSRPGAGAEQYF. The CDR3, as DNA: TGTGCCAGCAGCCGACCAGGGGCGGGAGCCGAGCAGTACTTC.